The entry below gives a single T cell receptor beta chain sequence along with its context. What it binds is unknown. This specimen comes from a study of shared clonotypes between healthy human individuals. Across the study: Donors, aged 18 to 49, were a couple of women and a few men. Researchers assigned three CD4 naive, three CD4 memory, two CD8 naive and one CD8 memory plate to each donor.

Study results and limitations: Donors were few, which limited the genetic and exposure-history diversity represented. Investigators collected only blood, and repertoires in tissues likely differ.

The table came from immunoSEQ multiplex PCR; TCRdb's copy has only in-frame clones and leaves some out. This table holds over a million clones, 95% to 99% found once. V gave up 5 bases and J gave up 2 bases; unmatched junction bases: 10. Germline-derived CDR1 and CDR2 are MGHRA and YSYEKL. The CDR3 consists of 16 residues. Sequenced material: naive CD4+ T cells sorted from blood. Stated subset: CD45RA+ positively selected. The TCR originated in a man aged 25 to 40 in good health. This chain connects TRBV4-1 to TRBJ2-7; 9 nucleotides match TRBD1. Written as DNA, the CDR3 is TGCGCCAGCAGCTACCCAGGCCGGGACAGGGCCTACGAGCAGTACTTC. This translates into CASSYPGRDRAYEQYF.